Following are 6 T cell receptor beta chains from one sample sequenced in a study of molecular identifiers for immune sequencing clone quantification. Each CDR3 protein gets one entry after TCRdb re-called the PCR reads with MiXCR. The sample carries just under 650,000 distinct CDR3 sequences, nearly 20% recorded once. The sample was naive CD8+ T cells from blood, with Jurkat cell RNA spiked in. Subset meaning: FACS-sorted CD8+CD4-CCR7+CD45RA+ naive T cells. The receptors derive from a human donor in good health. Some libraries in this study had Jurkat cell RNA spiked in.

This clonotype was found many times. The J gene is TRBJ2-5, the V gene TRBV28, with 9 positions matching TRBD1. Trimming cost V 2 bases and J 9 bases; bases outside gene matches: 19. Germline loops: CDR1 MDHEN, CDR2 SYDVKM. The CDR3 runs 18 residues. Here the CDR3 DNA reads TGTGCCAGCAGTTTACCGTCGACAGGGGGGACTTTTTGGGCGGCCCAGTACTTC. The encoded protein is CASSLPSTGGTFWAAQYF.

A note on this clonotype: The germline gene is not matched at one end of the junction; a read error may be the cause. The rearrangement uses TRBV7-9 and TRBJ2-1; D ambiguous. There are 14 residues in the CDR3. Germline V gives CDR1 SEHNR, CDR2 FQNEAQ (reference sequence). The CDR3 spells CASSPRLSYSEQFF. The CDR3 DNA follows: TGTGCCAGCAGCCCAAGGCTCTCCTACAGTGAGCAGTTCTTC. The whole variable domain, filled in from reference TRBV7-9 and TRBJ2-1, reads DTGVSQNPRHKITKRGQNVTFRCDPISEHNRLYWYRQTLGQGPEFLTYFQNEAQLEKSRLLSDRFSAERPKGSFSTLEIQRTEQGDSAMYLCASSPRLSYSEQFFGPGTRLTVL.

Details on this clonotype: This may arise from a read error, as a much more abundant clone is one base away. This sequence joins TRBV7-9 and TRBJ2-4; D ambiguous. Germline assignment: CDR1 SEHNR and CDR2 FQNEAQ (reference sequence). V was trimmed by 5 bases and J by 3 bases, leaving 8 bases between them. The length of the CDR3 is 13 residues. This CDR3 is CASSPGNKNIQYF. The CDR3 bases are TGTGCCAGCAGCCCTGGGAACAAAAACATTCAGTACTTC.

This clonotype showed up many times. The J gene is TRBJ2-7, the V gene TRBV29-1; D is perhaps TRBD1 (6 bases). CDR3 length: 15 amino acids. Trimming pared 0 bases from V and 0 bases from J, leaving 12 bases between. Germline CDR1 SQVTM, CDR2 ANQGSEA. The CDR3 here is CSVEDWQGSSYEQYF. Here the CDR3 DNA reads TGCAGCGTTGAAGATTGGCAGGGGTCCTCCTACGAGCAGTACTTC.

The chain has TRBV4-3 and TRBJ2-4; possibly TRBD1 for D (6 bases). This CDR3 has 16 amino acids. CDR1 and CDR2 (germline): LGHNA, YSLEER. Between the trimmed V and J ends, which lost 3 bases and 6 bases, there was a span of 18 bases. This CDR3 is CASSQGPAGDRNIQYF. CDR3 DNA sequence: TGCGCCAGCAGCCAGGGGCCGGCAGGGGATAGAAACATTCAGTACTTC.

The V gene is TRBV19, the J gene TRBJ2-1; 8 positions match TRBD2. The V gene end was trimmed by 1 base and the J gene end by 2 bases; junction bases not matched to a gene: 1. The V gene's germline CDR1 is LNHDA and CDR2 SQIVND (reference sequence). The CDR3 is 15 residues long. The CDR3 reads CASSIGSGAYNEQFF. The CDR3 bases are TGTGCCAGTAGTATAGGTAGCGGGGCCTACAATGAGCAGTTCTTC.